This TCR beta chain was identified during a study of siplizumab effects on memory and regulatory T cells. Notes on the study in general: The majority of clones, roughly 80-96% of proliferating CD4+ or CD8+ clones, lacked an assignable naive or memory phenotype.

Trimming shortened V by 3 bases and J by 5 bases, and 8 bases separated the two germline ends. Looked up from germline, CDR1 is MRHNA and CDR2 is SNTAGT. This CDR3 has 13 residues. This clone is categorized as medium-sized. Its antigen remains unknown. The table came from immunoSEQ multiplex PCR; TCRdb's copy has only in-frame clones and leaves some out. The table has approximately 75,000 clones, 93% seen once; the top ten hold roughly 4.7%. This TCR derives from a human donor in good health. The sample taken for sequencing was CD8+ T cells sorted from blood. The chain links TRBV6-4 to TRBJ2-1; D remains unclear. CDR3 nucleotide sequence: TGTGCCAGCAGTGAAAGACCCAACAATGAGCAGTTCTTC. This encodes CASSERPNNEQFF.